These T cell receptor beta chains were read from a single sample in a study of technical replicates of blood from several donors. The data were produced by immunoSEQ multiplex PCR, yet TCRdb's version contains in-frame clones alone and is incomplete. The profile shows about 99,000 clones, roughly 96% of them singletons. Material for sequencing was T cells isolated from PBMCs. These receptors were collected from a human donor in good health. CDR3s include the opening cysteine and the closing phenylalanine or tryptophan. Each record gives: J gene, V gene, D gene, clone size, CDR3 protein, CDR3 DNA. D genes are given only for firm matches. Rows may omit the clone size; those that give it use once, few, many or a size class.

TRBJ2-6	TRBV27	.	.	CASTPVRGTGANVLTF	TGTGCCAGCACCCCCGTTCGGGGGACTGGGGCCAACGTCCTGACTTTC
TRBJ2-7	TRBV4-1	.	once	CASSQEDRQGGEQYF	TGCGCCAGCAGCCAAGAGGACCGGCAGGGAGGCGAGCAGTACTTC
TRBJ2-7	TRBV19	TRBD1	.	CASSIPGTGSYEQYF	TGTGCCAGTAGTATCCCCGGGACAGGGTCCTACGAGCAGTACTTC
TRBJ2-1	TRBV2	.	.	CASNGSPGEDEQFF	TGTGCCAGCAATGGGTCCCCAGGGGAAGATGAGCAGTTCTTC
TRBJ2-1	TRBV27	.	.	CASSLVGRGSYNEQFF	TGTGCCAGCAGTTTAGTGGGGAGGGGGTCCTACAATGAGCAGTTCTTC
TRBJ2-1	TRBV28	TRBD2	.	CASSSLAGGDNEQFF	TGTGCCAGCAGTTCCCTAGCGGGAGGCGACAATGAGCAGTTCTTC
TRBJ2-3	TRBV30	.	.	CAWSGGRADTQYF	TGTGCCTGGAGCGGGGGTCGGGCAGATACGCAGTATTTT
TRBJ2-2	TRBV5-6	.	.	CASSLGVTGELFF	TGTGCCAGCAGCTTGGGAGTTACCGGGGAGCTGTTTTTT
TRBJ1-1	TRBV5-6	.	.	CASSLGSTEAFF	TGTGCCAGCAGCCTAGGATCCACTGAAGCTTTCTTT
TRBJ1-2	TRBV28	.	.	CASSLSAGAPINYGYTF	TGTGCCAGCAGTTTATCGGCAGGGGCCCCCATTAACTATGGCTACACCTTC
TRBJ1-2	TRBV9	.	.	CASTTREDHYGYTF	TGTGCCAGCACCACCCGGGAGGACCACTATGGCTACACCTTC
TRBJ1-2	TRBV5-1	.	.	CASSNDRSGYTF	TGCGCCAGCAGCAACGACAGAAGCGGCTACACCTTC
TRBJ2-7	TRBV5-8	.	once	CASSRTGRGSEQYF	TGTGCCAGCAGCAGGACCGGGAGAGGATCCGAGCAGTACTTC
TRBJ1-1	TRBV18	TRBD1	few	CASSSIDRGTEAFF	TGTGCCAGCTCGTCGATCGACAGGGGCACTGAAGCTTTCTTT
TRBJ2-3	TRBV2	.	.	CASSERTDTQYF	TGTGCCAGCAGTGAACGGACAGATACGCAGTATTTT
TRBJ2-3	TRBV6-5	.	.	CASARRGADTQYF	TGTGCCAGCGCCCGCAGGGGAGCAGATACGCAGTATTTT
TRBJ2-1	TRBV6-1	TRBD1	.	CASSVTSLGTGTGNEQFF	TGTGCCAGCAGTGTTACATCATTGGGGACAGGGACGGGGAATGAGCAGTTCTTC
TRBJ1-4	TRBV2	TRBD1	.	CASRGQGSYNEKLFF	TGTGCCAGCAGGGGACAGGGGTCATATAATGAAAAACTGTTTTTT
TRBJ2-2	TRBV18	.	.	CASSIGSGNTGELFF	TGTGCCAGCTCAATTGGCTCGGGGAACACCGGGGAGCTGTTTTTT
TRBJ2-3	TRBV2	TRBD1	.	CASSSLTGSPDTQYF	TGTGCCAGCAGCAGTTTGACAGGGAGCCCAGATACGCAGTATTTT
TRBJ2-7	TRBV7-3	TRBD1	.	CASSSWTGPSYEQYF	TGTGCCAGCAGCTCCTGGACAGGTCCATCCTACGAGCAGTACTTC
TRBJ2-7	TRBV18	.	.	CASSPRQQTYEQYF	TGTGCCAGCTCACCTCGACAGCAAACCTACGAGCAGTACTTC
TRBJ1-2	TRBV7-9	TRBD1	.	CASSQLGGTGVGYTF	TGTGCCAGCAGCCAACTTGGCGGGACAGGGGTTGGCTACACCTTC
TRBJ2-1	TRBV18	.	.	CASSPSEAVGEQFF	TGTGCCAGCTCACCATCAGAGGCGGTCGGTGAGCAGTTCTTC
TRBJ1-6	TRBV30	.	.	CAWSVGLESPLHF	TGTGCCTGGAGTGTAGGCTTGGAGTCACCCCTCCACTTT
TRBJ1-1	TRBV28	TRBD1	.	CASRGQGSYTEAFF	TGTGCCAGCAGGGGACAGGGTTCGTACACTGAAGCTTTCTTT
TRBJ2-5	TRBV25-1	TRBD1	.	CASSATGARRGGQYF	TGTGCCAGCAGTGCCACAGGGGCCCGAAGGGGTGGCCAGTACTTC
TRBJ2-5	TRBV23-1	.	.	CASASGPGETQYF	TGCGCCAGCGCATCAGGTCCTGGGGAGACCCAGTACTTC
TRBJ2-1	TRBV7-9	.	.	CASSHQKNEQFF	TGTGCCAGCAGCCACCAGAAAAATGAGCAGTTCTTC
TRBJ2-3	TRBV5-4	TRBD2	once	CASSLAPTSGSPTDTQYF	TGTGCCAGCAGCTTGGCCCCCACTAGCGGGTCCCCCACAGATACGCAGTATTTT
TRBJ2-2	TRBV7-8	TRBD2	.	CASSLDLAGARTGELFF	TGTGCCAGCAGCTTAGACCTAGCGGGGGCCAGAACCGGGGAGCTGTTTTTT
TRBJ2-5	TRBV5-6	TRBD2	.	CASSFLAGAPQETQYF	TGTGCCAGCAGCTTTCTAGCGGGGGCCCCCCAAGAGACCCAGTACTTC
TRBJ1-6	TRBV7-9	.	.	CASSLTGAQNSPLHF	TGTGCCAGCAGCCTTACAGGTGCCCAGAATTCACCCCTCCACTTT
TRBJ2-7	TRBV5-4	TRBD1	.	CASSRAGQVVGEQYF	TGTGCCAGCAGCCGTGCGGGACAGGTGGTCGGCGAGCAGTACTTC
TRBJ2-7	TRBV6-5	.	.	CASSYTAYSSYEQYF	TGTGCCAGCAGTTACACCGCTTACAGCTCCTACGAGCAGTACTTC
TRBJ1-2	TRBV19	.	.	CASSPGGQGSYGYTF	TGTGCCAGTAGTCCCGGGGGGCAGGGAAGTTATGGCTACACCTTC
TRBJ1-5	TRBV6-5	.	.	CASSPDRENQPQHF	TGTGCCAGCAGTCCGGACAGAGAGAATCAGCCCCAGCATTTT